This TCR beta chain came from a study of post-analysis software for immune sequencing data. General observations from the study: There were five or six TRBV segments more frequent in patients than controls, and TRBV5-6, TRBV5-1 and TRBV20-1 were among them. F measure grouped same-batch samples tightly together. Compared against controls, patients with multiple sclerosis displayed significantly lower normalized Chao1 diversity.

This CDR3 has 15 residues. V was clipped by 5 bases and J by 0 bases, with 12 bases between them. The germline CDR1 and CDR2 sequences are PRHDT and FYEKMQ (reference sequence). Comments on this clonotype: What it binds is not known.

Unique molecular identifiers had been added to the TCR beta cDNA libraries. Via MiXCR, TCRdb re-called the PCR reads, giving one row per CDR3 protein. The sample has about 770,000 distinct CDR3 sequences; approximately 44% are singletons. The rearrangement uses TRBV13 and TRBJ2-3, with D perhaps assigned TRBD1 or TRBD2 (5 bases each). Specimen: blood. The TCR comes from a girl under 18 with multiple sclerosis. The CDR3 sequence: CASSDGTASTDTQYF. The CDR3 DNA reads TGTGCCAGCAGCGACGGGACCGCTAGCACAGATACGCAGTATTTT.